Listed below are T cell receptor beta chains from one sample, sequenced in a study of T cell responses to AZD1222 COVID-19 vaccine. Data came from immunoSEQ multiplex PCR; TCRdb stores just in-frame clones and leaves some out. The table lists roughly 100,000 clones, over 75% of them singletons. The specimen comprised peripheral blood, sampled 28 days after the second AZD1222 dose. The source of these receptors is an adult who received the AZD1222 COVID-19 vaccine. The CDR3 runs from the conserved cysteine through the conserved F or W. A D gene is named only where the DNA matches it firmly. Size tells how often a clone was seen (once, few, many) or the class of an expanded clone, and some rows leave it out.

v_gene: TRBV14; d_gene: .; j_gene: TRBJ1-2; abundance: .; CDR3nt: TGTGCCAGCAGCCAAGGGGTCAGTAATTTTCCTTATGGCTACACCTTC; CDR3aa: CASSQGVSNFPYGYTF
v_gene: TRBV19; d_gene: .; j_gene: TRBJ1-1; abundance: .; CDR3nt: TGTGCCACAACAATGAACGGGCAGGTGGGAGCTTTCTTT; CDR3aa: CATTMNGQVGAFF
v_gene: TRBV29-1; d_gene: TRBD1; j_gene: TRBJ2-5; abundance: .; CDR3nt: TGCAGCGGGGGACAGGGGGTAGGAGAGACCCAGTACTTC; CDR3aa: CSGGQGVGETQYF
v_gene: TRBV7-2; d_gene: TRBD1; j_gene: TRBJ2-1; abundance: .; CDR3nt: TGTGCCAGCAGCTTTCCAGGGGGCAGACATGAGCAGTTCTTC; CDR3aa: CASSFPGGRHEQFF
v_gene: TRBV28; d_gene: .; j_gene: TRBJ1-6; abundance: .; CDR3nt: TGTGCCAGCAGTGTTCCGGGTCCAAGCTCCTATAATTCACCCCTCCACTTT; CDR3aa: CASSVPGPSSYNSPLHF
v_gene: TRBV5-8; d_gene: TRBD1; j_gene: TRBJ2-5; abundance: .; CDR3nt: TGTGCCAGCAGCATAGGACAGGGGGCTTTGCAGGAGACCCAGTACTTC; CDR3aa: CASSIGQGALQETQYF
v_gene: TRBV21-1; d_gene: .; j_gene: TRBJ2-6; abundance: .; CDR3nt: TGTGCCAGCAGCACCGGACTAGCGGGAGGCATCGCTGGGGCCAACGTCCTGACTTTC; CDR3aa: CASSTGLAGGIAGANVLTF
v_gene: TRBV12-5; d_gene: .; j_gene: TRBJ2-5; abundance: .; CDR3nt: TGTGCTAGTGGTGCCTCCGGGACCCAGTACTTC; CDR3aa: CASGASGTQYF
v_gene: TRBV6-5; d_gene: .; j_gene: TRBJ2-2; abundance: .; CDR3nt: TGTGCCAGCATAACAGGCGTCACCGGGGAGCTGTTTTTT; CDR3aa: CASITGVTGELFF
v_gene: TRBV4-2; d_gene: TRBD2; j_gene: TRBJ2-3; abundance: .; CDR3nt: TGTGCCAGCAGCCAACGACTAGCGGGGGGAGAAGGCACAGATACGCAGTATTTT; CDR3aa: CASSQRLAGGEGTDTQYF
v_gene: TRBV28; d_gene: TRBD2; j_gene: TRBJ2-6; abundance: .; CDR3nt: TGTGCCAGCAGTTTATATGCGGGGGTTGGGGCCAACGTCCTGACTTTC; CDR3aa: CASSLYAGVGANVLTF
v_gene: TRBV9; d_gene: TRBD1; j_gene: TRBJ2-7; abundance: .; CDR3nt: TGTGCCAGCAGCGTGACAGGGAACTCCTACGAGCAGTACTTC; CDR3aa: CASSVTGNSYEQYF
v_gene: TRBV4-2; d_gene: .; j_gene: TRBJ1-4; abundance: .; CDR3nt: TGTGCCAGCAGCCCCAACTTCAGGGAGGCTAATGAAAAACTGTTTTTT; CDR3aa: CASSPNFREANEKLFF
v_gene: TRBV25-1; d_gene: .; j_gene: TRBJ2-2; abundance: once; CDR3nt: TGTGCCAGCAGTCAGAGTAGGAGGGGTCGAACCGGGGAGCTGTTTTTT; CDR3aa: CASSQSRRGRTGELFF
v_gene: TRBV24-1; d_gene: .; j_gene: TRBJ2-2; abundance: .; CDR3nt: TGTGCCACGGGTCAATCTGTCACCGGGGAGCTGTTTTTT; CDR3aa: CATGQSVTGELFF
v_gene: TRBV27; d_gene: TRBD2; j_gene: TRBJ2-7; abundance: .; CDR3nt: TGTGCCAGCAGTTTAAAGGGACTACATACCTACGAGCAGTACTTC; CDR3aa: CASSLKGLHTYEQYF
v_gene: TRBV30; d_gene: .; j_gene: TRBJ2-3; abundance: .; CDR3nt: TGTGCCTGGGGGCACGGAGGGGGAGGAGGAGCAGATACGCAGTATTTT; CDR3aa: CAWGHGGGGGADTQYF
v_gene: TRBV6-4; d_gene: .; j_gene: TRBJ2-7; abundance: .; CDR3nt: TGTGCCAGACCATCGGACGGAACCTACGAGCAGTACTTC; CDR3aa: CARPSDGTYEQYF
v_gene: TRBV9; d_gene: TRBD2; j_gene: TRBJ2-3; abundance: .; CDR3nt: TGTGCCAGCAGCGCCCCCGGGGTGGGGACTAGCGGTCTTGGGGATACGCAGTATTTT; CDR3aa: CASSAPGVGTSGLGDTQYF
v_gene: TRBV20-1; d_gene: .; j_gene: TRBJ2-7; abundance: .; CDR3nt: TGCAGTGCTAGCCGGCTCTACGAGCAGTACTTC; CDR3aa: CSASRLYEQYF
v_gene: TRBV19; d_gene: .; j_gene: TRBJ2-1; abundance: .; CDR3nt: TGTGCCAGTAGTAAGGCAGTGTTTCCCTACAATGAGCAGTTCTTC; CDR3aa: CASSKAVFPYNEQFF
v_gene: TRBV28; d_gene: TRBD2; j_gene: TRBJ2-1; abundance: .; CDR3nt: TGTGCCAGCAGTTTACAAAAGGGGGTAGGGCTAGCGGGTAATAATGAGCAGTTCTTC; CDR3aa: CASSLQKGVGLAGNNEQFF
v_gene: TRBV3-1/TRBV3-2; d_gene: .; j_gene: TRBJ2-2; abundance: .; CDR3nt: TGTGCCAGCAGCCAAGTACCCACCGGGGAGCTGTTTTTT; CDR3aa: CASSQVPTGELFF
v_gene: TRBV7-9; d_gene: TRBD1; j_gene: TRBJ1-5; abundance: .; CDR3nt: TGTGCCAGCAGCCGATATGGGACAGGGGAGAATCAGCCCCAGCATTTT; CDR3aa: CASSRYGTGENQPQHF